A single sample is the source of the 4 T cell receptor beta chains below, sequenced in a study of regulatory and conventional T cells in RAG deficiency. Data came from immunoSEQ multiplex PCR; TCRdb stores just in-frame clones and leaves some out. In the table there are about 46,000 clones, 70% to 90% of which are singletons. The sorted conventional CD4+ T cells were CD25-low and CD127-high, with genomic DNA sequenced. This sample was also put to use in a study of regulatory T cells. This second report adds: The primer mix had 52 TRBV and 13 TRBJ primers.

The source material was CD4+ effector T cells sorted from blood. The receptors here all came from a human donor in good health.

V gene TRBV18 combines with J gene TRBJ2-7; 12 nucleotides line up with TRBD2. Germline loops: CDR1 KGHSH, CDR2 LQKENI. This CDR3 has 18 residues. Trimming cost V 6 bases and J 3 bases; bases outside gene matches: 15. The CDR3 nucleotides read TGTGCCAGCTCGCCCCCGGGACTAGCGGGCGGAGGGATCTACGAGCAGTACTTC. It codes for CASSPPGLAGGGIYEQYF.

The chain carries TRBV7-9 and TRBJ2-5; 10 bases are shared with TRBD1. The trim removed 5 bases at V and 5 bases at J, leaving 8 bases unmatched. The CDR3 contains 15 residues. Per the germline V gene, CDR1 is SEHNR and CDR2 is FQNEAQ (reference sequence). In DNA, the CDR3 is TGTGCCAGCAGCACCCGGGACAGGGGTGGGGAGACCCAGTACTTC. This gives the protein CASSTRDRGGETQYF.

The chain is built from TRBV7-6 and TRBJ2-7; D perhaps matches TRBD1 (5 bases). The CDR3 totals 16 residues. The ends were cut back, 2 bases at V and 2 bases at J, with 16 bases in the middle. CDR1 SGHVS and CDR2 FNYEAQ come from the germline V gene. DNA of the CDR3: TGTGCCAGCAGCTTAAAATTTGGAGACAGTCCCTACGAGCAGTACTTC. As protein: CASSLKFGDSPYEQYF.

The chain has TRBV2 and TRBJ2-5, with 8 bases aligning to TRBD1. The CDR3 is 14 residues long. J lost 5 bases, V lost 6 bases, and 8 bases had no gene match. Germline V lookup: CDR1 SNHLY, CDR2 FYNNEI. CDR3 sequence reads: CASSRTGGWETQYF. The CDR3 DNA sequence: TGTGCCAGCAGCCGCACAGGGGGTTGGGAGACCCAGTACTTC.